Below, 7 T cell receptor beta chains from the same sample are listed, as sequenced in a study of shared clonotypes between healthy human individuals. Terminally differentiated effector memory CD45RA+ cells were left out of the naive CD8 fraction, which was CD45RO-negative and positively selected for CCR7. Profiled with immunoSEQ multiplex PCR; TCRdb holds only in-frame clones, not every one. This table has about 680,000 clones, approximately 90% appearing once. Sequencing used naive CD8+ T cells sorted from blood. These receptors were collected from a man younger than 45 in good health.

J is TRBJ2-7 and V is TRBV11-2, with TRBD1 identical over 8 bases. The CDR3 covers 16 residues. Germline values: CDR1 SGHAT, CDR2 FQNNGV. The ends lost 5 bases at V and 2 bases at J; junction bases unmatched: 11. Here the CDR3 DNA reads TGTGCCAGCAGCATACCCCCCGGGACAGGTACCTACGAGCAGTACTTC. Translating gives CASSIPPGTGTYEQYF. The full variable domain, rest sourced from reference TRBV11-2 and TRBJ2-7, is EAGVAQSPRYKIIEKRQSVAFWCNPISGHATLYWYQQILGQGPKLLIQFQNNGVVDDSQLPKDRFSAERLKGVDSTLKIQPAKLEDSAVYLCASSIPPGTGTYEQYFGPGTRLTVT.

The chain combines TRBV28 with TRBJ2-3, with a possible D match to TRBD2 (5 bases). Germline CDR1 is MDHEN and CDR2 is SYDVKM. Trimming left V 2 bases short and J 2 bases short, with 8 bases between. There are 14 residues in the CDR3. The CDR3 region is CASSLEGDTDTQYF. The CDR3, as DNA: TGTGCCAGCAGTTTAGAGGGAGACACAGATACGCAGTATTTT.

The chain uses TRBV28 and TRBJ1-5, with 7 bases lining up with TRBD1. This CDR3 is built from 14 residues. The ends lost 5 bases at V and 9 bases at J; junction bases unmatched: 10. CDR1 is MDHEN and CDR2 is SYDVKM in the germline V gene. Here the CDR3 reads CASSVDRPVGPQHF. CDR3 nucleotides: TGTGCCAGCAGTGTGGACAGGCCAGTGGGGCCCCAGCATTTT.

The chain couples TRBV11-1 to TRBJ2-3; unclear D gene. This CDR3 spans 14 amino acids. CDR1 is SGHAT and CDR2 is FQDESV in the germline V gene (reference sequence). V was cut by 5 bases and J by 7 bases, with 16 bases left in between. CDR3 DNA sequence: TGTGCCAGCAGCCCACCGAATCTCGCCTATACGCAGTATTTT. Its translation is CASSPPNLAYTQYF.

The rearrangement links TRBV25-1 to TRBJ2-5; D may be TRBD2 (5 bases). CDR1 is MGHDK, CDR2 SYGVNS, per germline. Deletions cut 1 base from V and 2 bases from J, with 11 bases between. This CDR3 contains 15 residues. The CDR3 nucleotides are TGTGCCAGCAGTGAATTAAGGGAGTTTCAAGAGACCCAGTACTTC. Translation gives CASSELREFQETQYF.

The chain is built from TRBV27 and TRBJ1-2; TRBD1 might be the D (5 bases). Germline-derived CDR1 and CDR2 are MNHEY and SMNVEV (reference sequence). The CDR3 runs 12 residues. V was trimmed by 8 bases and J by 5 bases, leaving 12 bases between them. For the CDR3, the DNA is TGTGCCAGCGGCGACAGTCCTTATGGCTACACCTTC. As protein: CASGDSPYGYTF.

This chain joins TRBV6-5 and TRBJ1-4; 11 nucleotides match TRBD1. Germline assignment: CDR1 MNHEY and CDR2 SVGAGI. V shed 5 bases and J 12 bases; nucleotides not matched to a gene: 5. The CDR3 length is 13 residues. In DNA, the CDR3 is TGTGCCAGCAGTCGGACAGGGGGCCAGCAACTGTTTTTT. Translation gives CASSRTGGQQLFF.